Listed below are T cell receptor beta chains from one sample, sequenced in a study of blood T cell repertoires in COVID-19. Clones were read by immunoSEQ multiplex PCR, and TCRdb kept only the in-frame ones, dropping some. Of about 520,000 clones listed, approximately 85% are singletons. The sequenced material came from peripheral blood. The receptor source for this set is a human donor in a cohort sampled during active COVID-19. Both conserved end residues are part of each CDR3. The order of the fields is clone size, V gene, D gene, J gene, CDR3 protein, CDR3 DNA. D genes are given only for firm matches. The listing skips clone size in some rows; elsewhere it reads once, few, many or a size class.

>few|TRBV9|.|TRBJ1-2
CASSVSGEAPVGYTF
TGTGCCAGCAGCGTTTCCGGGGAGGCGCCGGTTGGCTACACCTTC
>.|TRBV3-1/TRBV3-2|TRBD1|TRBJ2-7
CASSRVVGGHEQYF
TGTGCCAGCAGCCGCGTTGTAGGGGGCCACGAGCAGTACTTC
>once|TRBV7-3|.|TRBJ2-5
CASSQFGQYQTQYF
TGTGCCAGCAGTCAATTTGGACAGTACCAGACCCAGTACTTC
>.|TRBV15|.|TRBJ2-1
CATSRDGGNEQFF
TGTGCCACCAGCAGAGATGGAGGAAATGAGCAGTTCTTC
>.|TRBV6-2/TRBV6-3|.|TRBJ2-7
CASSYFFENSYEQYF
TGTGCCAGCAGTTACTTCTTCGAGAACTCCTACGAGCAGTACTTC
>.|TRBV11-2|TRBD1|TRBJ2-1
CASSADRVDEQFF
TGTGCCAGCAGCGCAGACAGGGTAGATGAGCAGTTCTTC
>.|TRBV5-1|TRBD2|TRBJ2-7
CASSLEGAGDREQYF
TGCGCCAGCAGCTTGGAAGGGGCGGGAGATCGCGAGCAGTACTTC
>.|TRBV7-2|TRBD2|TRBJ2-1
CASSPWGLAGVSDEQFF
TGTGCCAGCAGCCCCTGGGGACTAGCGGGAGTTAGCGATGAGCAGTTCTTC
>.|TRBV23-1|.|TRBJ2-1
CASSQALPIRGSYNEQFF
TGCGCCAGCAGTCAAGCCTTGCCCATTAGGGGCTCCTACAATGAGCAGTTCTTC
>.|TRBV24-1|TRBD2|TRBJ2-1
CATSERTSGRCQFF
TGTGCCACCAGTGAGCGGACTAGCGGGAGGTGTCAGTTCTTC
>.|TRBV24-1|.|TRBJ2-3
CATSSGTDTQYF
TGTGCCACCAGTTCGGGCACAGATACGCAGTATTTT
>.|TRBV7-3|TRBD1|TRBJ2-1
CASSLLGGQGYNEQFF
TGTGCCAGCAGCCTCCTAGGGGGACAGGGATACAATGAGCAGTTCTTC
>.|TRBV7-3|.|TRBJ2-7
CASSLRAGLEQYF
TGTGCCAGCAGCTTACGTGCGGGACTCGAGCAGTACTTC
>.|TRBV28|.|TRBJ2-4
CASSDIMGGRRENIQYF
TGTGCCAGCAGCGACATTATGGGGGGGCGCCGGGAAAACATTCAGTACTTC
>.|TRBV19|.|TRBJ1-1
CATQGNTEAFF
TGTGCCACTCAGGGGAACACTGAAGCTTTCTTT
>.|TRBV29-1|.|TRBJ2-7
CSVGQYEQYF
TGCAGCGTTGGACAGTACGAGCAGTACTTC
>few|TRBV2|TRBD1|TRBJ1-2
CASRPGTGDGSYTF
TGTGCCAGCAGGCCCGGGACAGGGGATGGAAGCTACACCTTC
>.|TRBV27|.|TRBJ2-1
CASSLWGPGTGYNEQFF
TGTGCCAGCAGTTTATGGGGGCCGGGGACGGGATACAATGAGCAGTTCTTC
>many|TRBV11-3|TRBD1|TRBJ1-1
CASSSGGGQGNTEAFF
TGTGCCAGCAGCTCTGGAGGTGGACAGGGGAACACTGAAGCTTTCTTT
>.|TRBV4-3|.|TRBJ2-3
CASSQEDAGGDTQYF
TGCGCCAGCAGCCAAGAGGACGCGGGCGGGGATACGCAGTATTTT
>.|TRBV25-1|.|TRBJ2-1
CASSGIDEQFF
TGTGCCAGCAGTGGTATAGATGAGCAGTTCTTC
>.|TRBV28|.|TRBJ1-2
CATSGGLNYGYTF
TGTGCCACCTCCGGCGGTCTTAACTATGGCTACACCTTC
>.|TRBV5-1|.|TRBJ1-6
CASSLSGEDSPLHF
TGCGCCAGCAGCTTGTCAGGGGAAGATTCACCCCTCCACTTT
>.|TRBV7-8|.|TRBJ2-5
CASSLSRGETQYF
TGTGCCAGCAGCCTCAGCCGCGGAGAGACCCAGTACTTC
>.|TRBV5-1|TRBD1|TRBJ1-2
CASSSTGDYGYTF
TGCGCCAGCAGCTCGACAGGGGACTATGGCTACACCTTC
>.|TRBV6-5|.|TRBJ2-1
CASSYRGLRSVEQFF
TGTGCCAGCAGTTACCGGGGACTGCGATCGGTGGAGCAGTTCTTC
>.|TRBV29-1|.|TRBJ2-1
CSVEDLLRPYNEQFF
TGCAGCGTTGAAGATCTGTTGCGGCCGTACAATGAGCAGTTCTTC
>.|TRBV19|.|TRBJ1-1
CASSPLGGGMGTEAFF
TGTGCCAGTAGTCCGCTCGGGGGAGGGATGGGTACTGAAGCTTTCTTT
>few|TRBV28|.|TRBJ2-7
CASSLQGDYYEQYF
TGTGCCAGCAGTTTACAGGGCGATTACTACGAGCAGTACTTC
>.|TRBV27|TRBD1|TRBJ1-5
CASRETGEVQPQHF
TGTGCCAGCAGAGAGACAGGGGAGGTTCAGCCCCAGCATTTT
>few|TRBV7-9|TRBD1|TRBJ1-2
CASSQGQMYGYTF
TGTGCCAGCAGCCAGGGACAGATGTATGGCTACACCTTC
>.|TRBV19|TRBD2|TRBJ2-1
CASSIDLWTSGSVLEQFF
TGTGCCAGTAGTATAGATCTATGGACTAGCGGGAGTGTACTGGAGCAGTTCTTC
>.|TRBV29-1|TRBD2|TRBJ2-1
CSVLAGPLDEQFF
TGCAGCGTCCTAGCGGGACCTCTCGATGAGCAGTTCTTC
>.|TRBV6-5|TRBD1|TRBJ1-5
CATLPGQGFDQPQHF
TGTGCCACTCTGCCGGGACAGGGGTTCGATCAGCCCCAGCATTTT
>.|TRBV5-1|TRBD2|TRBJ2-3
CASSSYSGGGDTQYF
TGCGCCAGCAGCTCCTATAGCGGGGGAGGAGATACGCAGTATTTT
>.|TRBV5-4|.|TRBJ1-1
CASSLDGGMAEAFF
TGTGCCAGCAGCTTGGATGGAGGGATGGCTGAAGCTTTCTTT
>once|TRBV28|TRBD1|TRBJ2-1
CASTTPADRGRGEQFF
TGTGCCAGCACCACCCCCGCTGACAGGGGAAGGGGTGAGCAGTTCTTC
>.|TRBV3-1/TRBV3-2|.|TRBJ1-1
CASSHNRGTEAFF
TGTGCCAGCAGCCATAACCGGGGAACTGAAGCTTTCTTT
>.|TRBV7-8|.|TRBJ2-7
CASSTRLTGSYEQYF
TGTGCCAGCAGCACCCGACTGACTGGGTCGTACGAGCAGTACTTC
>once|TRBV11-2|TRBD2|TRBJ2-7
CASSLLAGASYEQYF
TGTGCCAGCAGCCTACTAGCGGGAGCCTCCTACGAGCAGTACTTC
>.|TRBV9|TRBD1|TRBJ2-7
CASSPLPGQGSEQYF
TGTGCCAGCAGCCCCCTCCCGGGACAGGGGAGCGAGCAGTACTTC
>.|TRBV19|.|TRBJ1-4
CASRERINEKLFF
TGTGCCAGTAGGGAGAGGATAAATGAAAAACTGTTTTTT
>.|TRBV28|TRBD1|TRBJ2-2
CASSYSPGQGVINTGELFF
TGTGCCAGCAGTTATTCCCCGGGACAGGGGGTGATCAACACCGGGGAGCTGTTTTTT
>.|TRBV5-5|.|TRBJ1-3
CASSSSRESGNTIYF
TGTGCCAGCAGCTCATCCCGGGAGTCTGGAAACACCATATATTTT
>.|TRBV11-1|.|TRBJ1-1
CASSLLTRTEAFF
TGTGCCAGCAGCTTACTGACTAGAACTGAAGCTTTCTTT
>.|TRBV19|TRBD2|TRBJ2-3
CASSTLAGPTDTQYF
TGTGCCAGTAGTACGCTAGCGGGACCCACAGATACGCAGTATTTT
>.|TRBV11-2|.|TRBJ2-2
CASSTTSPGELFF
TGTGCCAGCAGCACGACTAGTCCCGGGGAGCTGTTTTTT